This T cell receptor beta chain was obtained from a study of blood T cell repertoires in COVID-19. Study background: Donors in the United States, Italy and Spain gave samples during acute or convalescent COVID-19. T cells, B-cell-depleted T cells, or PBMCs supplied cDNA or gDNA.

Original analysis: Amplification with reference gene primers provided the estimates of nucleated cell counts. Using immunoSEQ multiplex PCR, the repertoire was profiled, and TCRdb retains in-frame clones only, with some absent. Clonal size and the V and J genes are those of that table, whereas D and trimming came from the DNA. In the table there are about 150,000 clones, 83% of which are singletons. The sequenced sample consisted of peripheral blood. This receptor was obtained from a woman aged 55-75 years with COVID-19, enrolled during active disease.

CDR3 sequence (DNA): TGTGCCAGCAGTGCACCCCCGGGGGAGCGCTACACCTTC. Amino acid sequence: CASSAPPGERYTF. The gene calls are TRBV28 and TRBJ1-2, with a possible D match to TRBD1 (5 bases). Germline V gives CDR1 MDHEN, CDR2 SYDVKM. The CDR3 is made up of 13 amino acids. Trimming removed 5 bases from V and 9 bases from J, with 16 bases in between.